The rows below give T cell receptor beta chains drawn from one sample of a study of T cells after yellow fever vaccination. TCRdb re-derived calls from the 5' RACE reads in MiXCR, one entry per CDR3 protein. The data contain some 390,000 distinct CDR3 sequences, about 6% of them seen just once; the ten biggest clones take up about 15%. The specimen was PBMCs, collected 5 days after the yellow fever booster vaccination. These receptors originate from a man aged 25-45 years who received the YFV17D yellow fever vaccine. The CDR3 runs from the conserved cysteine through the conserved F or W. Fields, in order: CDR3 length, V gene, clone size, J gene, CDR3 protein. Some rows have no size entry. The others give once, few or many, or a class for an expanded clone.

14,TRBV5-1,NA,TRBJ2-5,CASSFTGEGETQYF
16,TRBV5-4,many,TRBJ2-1,CASSPLAGGAAGEQFF
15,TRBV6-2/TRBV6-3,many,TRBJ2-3,CASSSRAGAPDTQYF
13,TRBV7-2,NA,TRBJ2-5,CASSKDPKETQYF
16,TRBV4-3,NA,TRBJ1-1,CASSQAIRDRGARAFF
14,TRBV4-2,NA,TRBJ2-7,CARSQGTSVYEQYF
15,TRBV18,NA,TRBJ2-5,CASSPPSQPEETQYF
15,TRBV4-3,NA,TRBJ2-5,CASSPSGVTGETQYF
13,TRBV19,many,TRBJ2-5,CASRLANQETQYF
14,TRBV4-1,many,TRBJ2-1,CASSQPGPSNEQFF
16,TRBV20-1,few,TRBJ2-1,CSARDRLAPAYNEQFF
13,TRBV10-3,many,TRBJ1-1,CAISARGFTEAFF
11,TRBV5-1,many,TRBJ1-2,CASSLNYGYTF
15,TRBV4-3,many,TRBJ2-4,CASSQDERGGNIQYF
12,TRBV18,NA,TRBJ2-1,CASSPRDTALFF
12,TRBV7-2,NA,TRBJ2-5,CASSLVRTAQYF
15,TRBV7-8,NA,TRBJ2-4,CASSIGQGAKNIQYF
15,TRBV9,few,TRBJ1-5,CASSVEGGGNTPQHF
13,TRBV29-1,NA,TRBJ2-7,CSAVGQGFYEQYF
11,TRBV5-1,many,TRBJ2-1,CASSYAYEQFF
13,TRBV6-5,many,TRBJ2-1,CASTRGGGHEQFF
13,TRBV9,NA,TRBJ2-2,CASSKDRTGELFF
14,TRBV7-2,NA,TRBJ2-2,CASSLGVEHGELFF
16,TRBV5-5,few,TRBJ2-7,CASSLEPTSGSYEQYF
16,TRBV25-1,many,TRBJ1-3,CASSEPGGVSGNTIYF
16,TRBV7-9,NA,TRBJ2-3,CASSLGGRGGADTQYF
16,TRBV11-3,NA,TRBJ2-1,CASSLGSGGTYNEQFF
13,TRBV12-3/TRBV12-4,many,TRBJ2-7,CASSQLSSYEQYF
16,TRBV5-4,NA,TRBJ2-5,CASSLGSGRVKETQYF
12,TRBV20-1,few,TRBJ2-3,CSANSRTDTQYF
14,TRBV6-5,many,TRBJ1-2,CASSYSGTGSGYTF
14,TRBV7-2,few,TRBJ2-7,CASSLSRGAGEQYF
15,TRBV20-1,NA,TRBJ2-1,CSARDQGAFSPEQFF
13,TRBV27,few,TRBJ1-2,CASSLTRDYGYTF
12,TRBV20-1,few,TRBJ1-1,CSALGFYTEAFF
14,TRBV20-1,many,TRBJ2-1,CSARRDSGGGEQFF
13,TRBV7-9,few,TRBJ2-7,CASSFGQGGEQYF
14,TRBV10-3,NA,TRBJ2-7,CAIRTTEERYEQYF
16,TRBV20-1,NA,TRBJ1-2,CSATTTSGTSNYGYTF
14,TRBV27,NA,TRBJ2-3,CASKLADATDTQYF
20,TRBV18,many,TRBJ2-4,CASSLFEPGLAGDGKNIQYF
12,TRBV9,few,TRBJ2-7,CASSEAGGEQYF
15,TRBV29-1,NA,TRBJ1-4,CSVGPGSGRNEKLFF
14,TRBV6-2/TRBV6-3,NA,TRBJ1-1,CASSYWGDNSEAFF
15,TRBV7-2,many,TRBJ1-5,CASSLAGQPGRAQHF
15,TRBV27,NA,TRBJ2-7,CASSLLGTSAYEQYF
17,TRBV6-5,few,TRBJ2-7,CASSYSIPGGLTYEQYF
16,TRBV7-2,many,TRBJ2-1,CASSLEARTYYNEQFF
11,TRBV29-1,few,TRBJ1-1,CSLGTGGEAFF